This TCR beta chain was profiled in a study of glioma-infiltrating T cells. As for this clonotype: A much larger clone differs from this one at a single base, so this may be a read error.

Using RNA template, CDR3s of TCR alpha and beta were amplified with iRepertoire arm-PCR. In TCRdb, the multiplex PCR reads were re-called with MiXCR into one record per CDR3 protein. The repertoire holds 150,000 to 200,000 distinct CDR3 sequences, with around 45% as singletons. This CDR3 is 14 amino acids long. Germline assignment: CDR1 MNHEY and CDR2 SVGEGT. Sequencing used glioma tissue, nonneoplastic brain tissue, or PBMCs (not recorded which). The sequence came from a human donor with low-grade glioma or glioblastoma, undergoing nonglioma brain surgery, or in good health (not recorded which). The V call is TRBV6-2 or TRBV6-3, the J call TRBJ1-5, with D possibly being TRBD1 (5 bases). CDR3 region: CASSLSNRRQPQNF. CDR3 bases: TGTGCCAGCAGTCTTTCCAATCGGAGACAGCCCCAGAATTTT.